The rows below give T cell receptor beta chains drawn from one sample of a study of T cell repertoires in cytomegalovirus infection. These receptors have no identified antigens. TCRdb re-called the reads through MiXCR, storing one row per CDR3 protein. This repertoire shows approximately 1,000,000 distinct CDR3 sequences, around a third found once; its top ten account for over 12%. The specimen was cultured CD8+ T cells from PBMCs, collected from culture after CMV antigen stimulation. The receptors originated from a human donor in good health (CMV status not recorded). Some clones in this sample may be carry-over from other donors' samples. The CDR3 runs from the conserved cysteine through the conserved F or W. The order of the fields is J gene, V gene, clone size, D gene, CDR3 DNA, CDR3 protein. The D gene is left open where the match is weak. For some rows the clone size is stated as once, few or many, or as a class when expanded; others skip it.

J: TRBJ1-4
V: TRBV2
size: -
D: -
DNA: TGTGCCAGACAGGGTGCTAATGAAAAACTGTTTTTT
CDR3: CARQGANEKLFF

J: TRBJ1-1
V: TRBV11-2
size: -
D: -
DNA: TGTGCCAGCAGCTTAGATAGGTTCGGGGATGGTGACACTGAAGCTTTCTTT
CDR3: CASSLDRFGDGDTEAFF

J: TRBJ1-2
V: TRBV20-1
size: -
D: -
DNA: TGCAGTGCTAGAGACCCCTCAGGGGTCTATGGCTACACCTTC
CDR3: CSARDPSGVYGYTF

J: TRBJ1-5
V: TRBV7-9
size: -
D: TRBD1
DNA: TGTGCCAGCAGCCCCGACAGGGGAGAGGGCAATCAGCCCCAGCATTTT
CDR3: CASSPDRGEGNQPQHF

J: TRBJ2-1
V: TRBV4-1
size: -
D: -
DNA: TGCGCCAGCAGCCAGTCAGTCTATGAGCAGTTCTTC
CDR3: CASSQSVYEQFF

J: TRBJ1-1
V: TRBV12-5
size: few
D: -
DNA: TGTGCTAGTTCAACCGGGATTTACACTGAAGCTTTCTTT
CDR3: CASSTGIYTEAFF

J: TRBJ2-3
V: TRBV6-2/TRBV6-3
size: -
D: -
DNA: TGTGCCAGCAGTTACTCGAACGGCTTTAGCACAGATACGCAGTATTTT
CDR3: CASSYSNGFSTDTQYF

J: TRBJ2-5
V: TRBV5-6
size: -
D: -
DNA: TGTGCCAGCAGCTCAAGGATCTTGAAATGGAACCAAGAGACCCAGTACTTC
CDR3: CASSSRILKWNQETQYF

J: TRBJ1-1
V: TRBV7-9
size: few
D: -
DNA: TGTGCCAGCAGCTTCGGCTGGGGCACTGAAGCTTTCTTT
CDR3: CASSFGWGTEAFF

J: TRBJ2-3
V: TRBV10-3
size: few
D: TRBD2
DNA: TGTGCCATCAGTGCGGGGGAGGGGACCGCACCCACAGATACGCAGTATTTT
CDR3: CAISAGEGTAPTDTQYF

J: TRBJ1-2
V: TRBV3-1
size: -
D: -
DNA: TGTGCCAGCAGCCAAGAAGGCTATGGCTACACCTTC
CDR3: CASSQEGYGYTF

J: TRBJ1-3
V: TRBV4-3
size: -
D: -
DNA: TGCGCCAGCAGCCAAGATAAGGGGCCCGGGCCTGGAAACACCATATATTTT
CDR3: CASSQDKGPGPGNTIYF

J: TRBJ2-4
V: TRBV6-5
size: -
D: -
DNA: TGTGCCAGCAGTTATCTCTGGGGGGCGGACATTCAGTACTTC
CDR3: CASSYLWGADIQYF

J: TRBJ2-5
V: TRBV29-1
size: -
D: TRBD2
DNA: TGCAGCGTTCAGGTAGAACTAGCGGAAGAGACCCAGTACTTC
CDR3: CSVQVELAEETQYF

J: TRBJ1-5
V: TRBV12-3/TRBV12-4
size: -
D: -
DNA: TGTGCCAGCAGTTTTGAAAACAATCAGCCCCAGCATTTT
CDR3: CASSFENNQPQHF

J: TRBJ2-5
V: TRBV2
size: -
D: TRBD1
DNA: TGTGCCAGCAGTGGGATCACAGGGGGGACCCAAGGGGAGACCCAGTACTTC
CDR3: CASSGITGGTQGETQYF

J: TRBJ1-2
V: TRBV13
size: once
D: TRBD1
DNA: TGTGCCAGCAGCCCAATGACAGGGGGCAGGGGTGGCTACACCTTC
CDR3: CASSPMTGGRGGYTF

J: TRBJ2-2
V: TRBV6-5
size: -
D: -
DNA: TGTGCCAGCAGTACCTGGGCAGGGATGAACACCGGGGAGCTGTTTTTT
CDR3: CASSTWAGMNTGELFF

J: TRBJ1-1
V: TRBV2
size: few
D: -
DNA: TGTGCCAGCAGTGTCGACGGGAACACTGAAGCTTTCTTT
CDR3: CASSVDGNTEAFF

J: TRBJ2-5
V: TRBV6-6
size: -
D: -
DNA: TGTGCCAACATCACGGCGGGGACCCAGTACTTC
CDR3: CANITAGTQYF

J: TRBJ1-2
V: TRBV5-4
size: -
D: TRBD1
DNA: TGTGCCAGCACCCGGGACAGCCCATATGGCTACACCTTC
CDR3: CASTRDSPYGYTF

J: TRBJ1-1
V: TRBV29-1
size: -
D: TRBD1
DNA: TGCAGCTTCCTAGGGGGCACTGGAATGGCTTTCTTT
CDR3: CSFLGGTGMAFF

J: TRBJ1-1
V: TRBV4-1
size: -
D: -
DNA: TGCGCCAGCAGCCAAGTCCAGGGGCAGAACACTGAAGCTTTCTTT
CDR3: CASSQVQGQNTEAFF

J: TRBJ1-5
V: TRBV5-5
size: -
D: TRBD1
DNA: TGTGCCAGCAGCCCCGGACAGGGGAGAGTCTATAGCAATCAGCCCCAGCATTTT
CDR3: CASSPGQGRVYSNQPQHF

J: TRBJ1-4
V: TRBV7-6
size: few
D: TRBD1
DNA: TGTGCCAGCAGCTTAGGAGGTCACGTAGGGGGCTTAGGCGAAAAACTGTTTTTT
CDR3: CASSLGGHVGGLGEKLFF

J: TRBJ1-1
V: TRBV20-1
size: -
D: -
DNA: TGCAGTGCTAGACGCGGAGGCCAAAACACTGAAGCTTTCTTT
CDR3: CSARRGGQNTEAFF

J: TRBJ2-2
V: TRBV4-1
size: -
D: -
DNA: TGCGCCAGCATAGGGTATGCCGGGGAGCTGTTTTTT
CDR3: CASIGYAGELFF

J: TRBJ2-1
V: TRBV6-2/TRBV6-3
size: -
D: TRBD2
DNA: TGTGCCAGCAGTTACTCGACTAGCGGGGGGAGCTCCTACAATGAGCAGTTCTTC
CDR3: CASSYSTSGGSSYNEQFF

J: TRBJ2-1
V: TRBV7-9
size: -
D: -
DNA: TGTGCCGGTTGGACGGTTAGCTCCTACAATGAGCAGTTCTTC
CDR3: CAGWTVSSYNEQFF